These 14 T cell receptor beta chains were sequenced from one sample in a study of blood T cells in healthy people across ages. Using a J-beta primer mix together with a sample-barcoded 5' primer, a second PCR was run for roughly 6 to 11 cycles. A single record per CDR3 protein comes from TCRdb applying MiXCR to the 5' RACE reads. Here the sample spans around 2 million distinct CDR3 sequences, approximately 39% being singletons. Material for sequencing was blood. The receptor set was obtained from a human donor in good health.

This clonotype was seen just once. The chain has TRBV20-1 and TRBJ2-1; 8 positions match TRBD1. Germline V CDR1 and CDR2: DFQATT, SNEGSKA (reference sequence). This CDR3 is 16 amino acids long. V gave up 5 bases and J gave up 1 base; unmatched junction bases: 10. In DNA form, the CDR3 reads TGCAGTGCTTGGGTTTGGACAGGGAGATCCTACAATGAGCAGTTCTTC. Residues: CSAWVWTGRSYNEQFF.

The gene calls are TRBV12-3 or TRBV12-4 and TRBJ2-7; a weak D match, TRBD2 (5 bases). Between the trimmed V and J ends, which lost 9 bases and 3 bases, there was a span of 33 bases. CDR3 length equals 19 residues. The CDR3 sequence: CARTVWMGRSTYYYYEQYF. The CDR3 DNA sequence: TGTGCCAGAACCGTATGGATGGGGAGATCTACTTACTACTACTACGAGCAGTACTTC.

This chain connects TRBV4-1 to TRBJ1-1; D not certain. Trimming removed 4 bases from V and 2 bases from J, with 11 bases in between. This CDR3 is 14 amino acids long. CDR1 MGHRA and CDR2 YSYEKL come from the germline V gene. CDR3 sequence reads: CASSPVLTNTEAFF. Written as DNA, the CDR3 is TGCGCCAGCAGCCCGGTCCTCACTAACACTGAAGCTTTCTTT.

This rearrangement joins TRBV5-1 to TRBJ2-1; 9 positions agree with TRBD2. Germline CDR1 reads SGHRS; CDR2 reads YFSETQ. Unmatched junction bases numbered 5, after V lost 3 bases and J lost 1 base. The CDR3 is 16 amino acids. CDR3 amino acids: CASSSTSGRSYNEQFF. CDR3 sequence (DNA): TGCGCCAGCAGCTCTACTAGCGGGCGTTCCTACAATGAGCAGTTCTTC. The variable domain in full, completed from reference TRBV5-1 and TRBJ2-1, reads KAGVTQTPRYLIKTRGQQVTLSCSPISGHRSVSWYQQTPGQGLQFLFEYFSETQRNKGNFPGRFSGRQFSNSRSEMNVSTLELGDSALYLCASSSTSGRSYNEQFFGPGTRLTVL.

This clonotype was recorded a few times. V usage is TRBV20-1 and J usage is TRBJ1-5; 11 bases match TRBD1. The CDR3 is made up of 15 amino acids. Germline loops: CDR1 DFQATT, CDR2 SNEGSKA (reference sequence). The ends lost 0 bases at V and 7 bases at J; junction bases unmatched: 5. CDR3 sequence reads: CSARDPDRGRQPQHF. The CDR3 nucleotides read TGCAGTGCTAGAGATCCGGACAGGGGGCGGCAGCCCCAGCATTTT.

This clonotype was counted between two and nine times. CDR3 protein: CASSLELDDNEQFF. The CDR3, as DNA: TGCGCCAGCAGCTTGGAACTAGATGACAATGAGCAGTTCTTC. This chain connects TRBV5-1 to TRBJ2-1; D perhaps matches TRBD2 (5 bases). Germline V gives CDR1 SGHRS, CDR2 YFSETQ. Trimming took off 0 bases at V and 5 bases at J, with 9 bases between the two ends. The CDR3 spans 14 residues.

This clonotype was counted between two and nine times. The chain has TRBV4-1 and TRBJ2-3; TRBD1 might be the D (7 bases). V was pared by 2 bases and J by 0 bases, with 12 bases between. From germline, CDR1 is MGHRA and CDR2 YSYEKL. The CDR3 sequence is 16 residues long. The CDR3 protein is CASSQTRGTSTDTQYF. In nucleotides, the CDR3 is TGCGCCAGCAGCCAAACCAGGGGGACTAGCACAGATACGCAGTATTTT.

This clonotype was detected only a few times. The genes are TRBV12-3 or TRBV12-4 and TRBJ2-3; D unresolved. V was trimmed by 1 base and J by 5 bases, leaving 7 bases between them. The CDR3 spans 13 residues. This chain's CDR3 is CASSLVTQDTQYF. DNA for the CDR3: TGTGCCAGCAGTTTAGTTACCCAAGATACGCAGTATTTT.

The chain is built from TRBV25-1 and TRBJ2-3; 10 nucleotides agree with TRBD2. Germline V gene data show CDR1 as MGHDK and CDR2 as SYGVNS. The CDR3 has 14 residues. V lost 7 bases and J lost 6; bases outside the gene matches: 7. This CDR3 reads CASMETSGPDTQYF. The CDR3 DNA is TGTGCCAGCATGGAGACTAGCGGGCCTGATACGCAGTATTTT.

This clonotype was detected only a few times. The chain carries TRBV29-1 and TRBJ1-2, with D hard to call. Germline V lookup: CDR1 SQVTM, CDR2 ANQGSEA. CDR3 length: 11 residues. V was trimmed by 8 bases and J by 8 bases, leaving 15 bases between them. The CDR3 sequence is CSSDGVKGYTF. The CDR3 region has the DNA TGCAGCTCTGACGGGGTTAAAGGCTACACCTTC.

CDR3 residues: CASSELGDLSYNEQFF. CDR3 DNA sequence: TGTGCCAGCAGTGAACTAGGGGACCTATCCTACAATGAGCAGTTCTTC. J is TRBJ2-1 and V is TRBV25-1; D may match TRBD1 or TRBD2 (5 bases each). This CDR3 has 16 residues. CDR1 and CDR2 (germline): MGHDK, SYGVNS. Trimming removed 2 bases from V and 1 base from J, with 12 bases in between.

V gene TRBV4-3 combines with J gene TRBJ2-1; 13 positions agree with TRBD2. CDR1 is LGHNA, CDR2 YSLEER, per germline. Germline trimming cut 0 bases from V and 5 bases from J; bases unmatched to any gene: 7. The CDR3 length is 18 residues. CDR3 DNA sequence: TGCGCCAGCAGCCAAGATTCAACTAGCGGGGGGGCTGACAATGAGCAGTTCTTC. This translates into CASSQDSTSGGADNEQFF.

The chain couples TRBV29-1 to TRBJ2-3; 13 nucleotides match TRBD2. The CDR3 has 14 amino acids. Germline-derived CDR1 and CDR2 are SQVTM and ANQGSEA. V gave up 6 bases and J gave up 2 bases; unmatched junction bases: 2. CDR3 amino acids: CSVGTSGNTDTQYF. DNA for the CDR3: TGCAGCGTGGGGACTAGCGGGAACACAGATACGCAGTATTTT.

This chain connects TRBV29-1 to TRBJ2-3; 9 bases fit TRBD2. With V trimmed by 3 bases and J by 2 bases, 6 bases remained unmatched. The CDR3 is 15 residues long. Germline V gene sequence: CDR1 SQVTM, CDR2 ANQGSEA. CDR3 sequence reads: CSVDIAGASTDTQYF. CDR3 DNA sequence: TGCAGCGTTGATATAGCGGGGGCCTCCACAGATACGCAGTATTTT.